This T cell receptor beta chain was documented in a study of T cell repertoires in cytomegalovirus infection. Notes on this clonotype: The antigen is unknown.

TCRdb passed the reads through MiXCR, listing each CDR3 protein once. This table holds about 920,000 distinct CDR3 sequences, approximately 31% found once. Trimming removed 0 bases from V and 0 bases from J, with 6 bases in between. The germline gives CDR1 LGHNA, CDR2 YSLEER. The CDR3 length is 15 residues. The material was cultured CD8+ T cells from PBMCs, obtained from culture after CMV antigen stimulation. The V call is TRBV4-3, the J call TRBJ2-4; D remains unclear. This clonotype originated in a human donor in good health (CMV status not recorded). Some clones in this sample may be carry-over from other donors' samples. CDR3 nucleotides: TGCGCCAGCAGCCAAGAAGAAGGAGCCAAAAACATTCAGTACTTC. This gives the protein CASSQEEGAKNIQYF.